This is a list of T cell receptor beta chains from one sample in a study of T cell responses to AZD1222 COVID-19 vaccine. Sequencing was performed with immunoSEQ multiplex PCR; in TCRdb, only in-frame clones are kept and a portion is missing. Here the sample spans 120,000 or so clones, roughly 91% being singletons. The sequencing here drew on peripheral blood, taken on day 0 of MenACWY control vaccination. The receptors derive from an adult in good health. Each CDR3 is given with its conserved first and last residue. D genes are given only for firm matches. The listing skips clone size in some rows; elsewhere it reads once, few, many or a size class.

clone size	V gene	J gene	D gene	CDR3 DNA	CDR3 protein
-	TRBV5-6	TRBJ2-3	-	TGTGCCAGCAGCTGGCGGGACCCTGGGGATACGCAGTATTTT	CASSWRDPGDTQYF
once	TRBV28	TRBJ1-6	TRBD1	TGTGCCAGCAGTCTACTAACCGGGACAGTCTATAATTCACCCCTCCACTTT	CASSLLTGTVYNSPLHF
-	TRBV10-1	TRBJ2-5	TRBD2	TGCGCCAGCAGTTCGACCGGGACTAGCGAGACCCAGTACTTC	CASSSTGTSETQYF
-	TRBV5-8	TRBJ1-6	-	TGTGCCAGCAGCTGGTCTCGGAGCTCCTATAATTCACCCCTCCACTTT	CASSWSRSSYNSPLHF
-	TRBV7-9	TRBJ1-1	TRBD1	TGTGCCAGCAGCCCTACCAGGGGGCTAGGCTCTGAAGCTTTCTTT	CASSPTRGLGSEAFF
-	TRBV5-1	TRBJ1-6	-	TGCGCCAGCAGCTTGGCGCCGGTCGAGGGTTATTCACCCCTCCACTTT	CASSLAPVEGYSPLHF
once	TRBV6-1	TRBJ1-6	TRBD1	TGTGCCAGCAGTGAACCGTCAGGGGGCGCCTTTTATTCACCCCTCCACTTT	CASSEPSGGAFYSPLHF
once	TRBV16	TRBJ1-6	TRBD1	TGTGCCAGCAGCCCGCGGACAGGGAAGAATTCACCCCTCCACTTT	CASSPRTGKNSPLHF
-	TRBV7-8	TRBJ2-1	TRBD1	TGTGCCAGCAGCTTAGCGAACCGACAGGGGTTGCAGTTCTTC	CASSLANRQGLQFF
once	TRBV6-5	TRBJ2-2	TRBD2	TGTGCCAGCAGTCCGGGGGGGGGCAACACCGGGGAGCTGTTTTTT	CASSPGGGNTGELFF
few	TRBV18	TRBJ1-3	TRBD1	TGTGCCAGCTCAGCCCAGACAGGGAAGGACACCATATATTTT	CASSAQTGKDTIYF
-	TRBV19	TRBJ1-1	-	TGTGCCAGTAGGTATAACGGGGTCGCTGAAGCTTTCTTT	CASRYNGVAEAFF
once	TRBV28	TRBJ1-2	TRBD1	TGTGCCAGCAGTTTGGTTAATGACAGGGTCGACTATGGCTACACCTTC	CASSLVNDRVDYGYTF
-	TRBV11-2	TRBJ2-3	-	TGTGCCAGCAGCTTAGCGGGGGCGGGCACAGATACGCAGTATTTT	CASSLAGAGTDTQYF
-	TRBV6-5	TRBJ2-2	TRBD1	TGTGCCAGCAGTCTCCGGGACAGGGACACCGGGGAGCTGTTTTTT	CASSLRDRDTGELFF
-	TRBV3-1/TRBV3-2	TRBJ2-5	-	TGTGCCAGCAGCCAAAAGTGGTGGGGCCAAGAGACCCAGTACTTC	CASSQKWWGQETQYF
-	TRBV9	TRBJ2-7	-	TGTGCCAGCAGCGTAGTCCCGGGTTCCTACGAGCAGTACTTC	CASSVVPGSYEQYF
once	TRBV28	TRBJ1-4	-	TGTGCCAGCAGTCCCCCAGGGTTAGGTGAAAAACTGTTTTTT	CASSPPGLGEKLFF
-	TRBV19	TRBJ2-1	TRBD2	TGTGCCAGTAGTATTGGGCTAGCGGGGGTCTATGAGCAGTTCTTC	CASSIGLAGVYEQFF
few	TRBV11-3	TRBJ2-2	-	TGTGCCAGCAGCTTAGATGGGGGTACCGGGGAGCTGTTTTTT	CASSLDGGTGELFF
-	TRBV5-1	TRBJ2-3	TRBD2	TGCGCCAGCAGCCCGCGGACTAGCGGGGGTGAGGGGGATACGCAGTATTTT	CASSPRTSGGEGDTQYF
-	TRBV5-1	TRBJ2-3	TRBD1	TGCGCCAGCAGCTTACTCACAGGGGGCGGAGCAGATACGCAGTATTTT	CASSLLTGGGADTQYF
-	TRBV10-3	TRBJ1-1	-	TGTGCCATCAGTGCCTCGGACAGTTATAACACTGAAGCTTTCTTT	CAISASDSYNTEAFF
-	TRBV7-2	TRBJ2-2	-	TGTGCCAGCAGCCTCCGGTACACCGGGGAGCTGTTTTTT	CASSLRYTGELFF
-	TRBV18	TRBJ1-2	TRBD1	TGTGCCAGCTCACCATTAAGCGAGGGGGCACGGGACTATGGCTACACCTTC	CASSPLSEGARDYGYTF
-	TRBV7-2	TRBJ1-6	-	TGTGCCAGCAGCTTATACAGTGGAAATTCACCCCTCCACTTT	CASSLYSGNSPLHF
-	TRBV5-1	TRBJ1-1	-	TGCGCCAGCAGCTCAAGGACAAGCGCCATGAACACTGAAGCTTTCTTT	CASSSRTSAMNTEAFF
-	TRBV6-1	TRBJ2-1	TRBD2	TGTGCCAGCAGTGTTACCTTAGCGGGTCCTTACAATGAGCAGTTCTTC	CASSVTLAGPYNEQFF
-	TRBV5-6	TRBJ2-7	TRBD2	TGTGCCAGCAGCTTACTAGCGGGGATCTCCTACGAGCAGTACTTC	CASSLLAGISYEQYF
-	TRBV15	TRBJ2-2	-	TGTGCCACCTCATCGGACAGATACACCGGGGAGCTGTTTTTT	CATSSDRYTGELFF
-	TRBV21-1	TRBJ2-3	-	TGTGCCAGCAGCAAAGCACCAGGGGGCGCAGATACGCAGTATTTT	CASSKAPGGADTQYF
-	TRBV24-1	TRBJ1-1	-	TGTGCCACCAGTGATTCGGGCAGGGCGAACACTGAAGCTTTCTTT	CATSDSGRANTEAFF
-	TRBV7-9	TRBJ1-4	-	TGTGCCAGCAGCTCGGGACAAGGGTCAACTAATGAAAAACTGTTTTTT	CASSSGQGSTNEKLFF
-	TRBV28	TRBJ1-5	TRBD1	TGTGCCAGCAGTTTACCCGAGACCGGGACAGTACCGGGTCAGCCCCAGCATTTT	CASSLPETGTVPGQPQHF
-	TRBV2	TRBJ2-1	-	TGTGCCAGCAGTGGGACGGTGACGCAGTTCTTC	CASSGTVTQFF
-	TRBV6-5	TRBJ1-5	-	TGTGCCAGCAGCTCAGGTGATGGCAATCAGCCCCAGCATTTT	CASSSGDGNQPQHF
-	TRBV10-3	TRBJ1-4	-	TGTGCCATCAGTGTCAGGGCTCGGGAAAAACTGTTTTTT	CAISVRAREKLFF
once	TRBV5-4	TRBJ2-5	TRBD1	TGTGCCAGCAGCGAGGGGACAGCGAGAACCTTCAGAGAGACCCAGTACTTC	CASSEGTARTFRETQYF
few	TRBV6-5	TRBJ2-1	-	TGTGCCAGCAGTTACGATTGGCGGGGAGACAATGAGCAGTTCTTC	CASSYDWRGDNEQFF
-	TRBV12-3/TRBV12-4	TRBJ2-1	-	TGTGCCAGCTCCCTGGGTCAGAGCAATGAGCAGTTCTTC	CASSLGQSNEQFF
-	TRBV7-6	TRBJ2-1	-	TGTGCCAGCAGCTACAATCCCGGACGGAACAATGAGCAGTTCTTC	CASSYNPGRNNEQFF